This is a list of T cell receptor beta chains from one sample in a study of cytomegalovirus exposure and HLA in healthy donors. This table comes from immunoSEQ multiplex PCR, and its TCRdb copy is limited to in-frame clones, with some not included. The sample includes 110,000 to 150,000 clones, about two thirds of them seen just once. Sequenced: PBMCs. Receptor source: a woman aged 60-70 years in good health and CMV-seropositive. Each CDR3 is given with its conserved first and last residue. The order of the fields is CDR3 length, V gene, J gene, D gene, clone size, CDR3 protein, CDR3 DNA. A D gene is named only where the DNA matches it firmly. A clone size is listed for some rows: how often the clone was seen (once, few, many), or a class if it is expanded.

length: 15
V: TRBV7-9
J: TRBJ2-2
D: .
size: .
CDR3: CASSLVLTGTGELFF
DNA: TGTGCCAGCAGCTTAGTCCTTACAGGGACCGGGGAGCTGTTTTTT

length: 15
V: TRBV11-2
J: TRBJ2-1
D: .
size: .
CDR3: CASSLAGSSYNEQFF
DNA: TGTGCCAGCAGCTTAGCGGGGAGCTCCTACAATGAGCAGTTCTTC

length: 14
V: TRBV21-1
J: TRBJ2-5
D: .
size: .
CDR3: CASTTGTEQETQYF
DNA: TGTGCCAGCACCACAGGGACGGAACAAGAGACCCAGTACTTC

length: 14
V: TRBV19
J: TRBJ1-1
D: .
size: .
CDR3: CASSIGGPTTEAFF
DNA: TGTGCCAGTAGTATAGGCGGCCCTACCACTGAAGCTTTCTTT

length: 15
V: TRBV4-1
J: TRBJ1-2
D: TRBD1
size: .
CDR3: CASSRGDRAGYGYTF
DNA: TGCGCCAGCAGCCGAGGGGACAGGGCTGGCTATGGCTACACCTTC

length: 12
V: TRBV19
J: TRBJ2-3
D: TRBD1
size: .
CDR3: CASRTGTDTQYF
DNA: TGTGCCAGTAGGACAGGGACAGATACGCAGTATTTT

length: 17
V: TRBV9
J: TRBJ2-5
D: TRBD2
size: few
CDR3: CASSVSGGAGVSETQYF
DNA: TGTGCCAGCAGCGTATCGGGTGGAGCGGGAGTATCAGAGACCCAGTACTTC

length: 15
V: TRBV9
J: TRBJ2-2
D: .
size: .
CDR3: CASSVSGLHTGELFF
DNA: TGTGCCAGCAGCGTAAGTGGGCTACACACCGGGGAGCTGTTTTTT

length: 15
V: TRBV6-5
J: TRBJ2-5
D: .
size: .
CDR3: CASRFSPGDQETQYF
DNA: TGTGCCAGCAGGTTCTCCCCCGGGGACCAAGAGACCCAGTACTTC

length: 13
V: TRBV5-4
J: TRBJ2-7
D: .
size: .
CDR3: CASSLTGTYEQYF
DNA: TGTGCCAGCAGCTTGACAGGGACCTACGAGCAGTACTTC

length: 15
V: TRBV6-1
J: TRBJ2-2
D: .
size: .
CDR3: CASSQYLPNTGELFF
DNA: TGTGCCAGCAGCCAGTACCTTCCGAACACCGGGGAGCTGTTTTTT

length: 13
V: TRBV6-1
J: TRBJ1-1
D: TRBD1
size: .
CDR3: CASRGDSYTEAFF
DNA: TGTGCCAGCAGGGGGGACAGTTACACTGAAGCTTTCTTT

length: 18
V: TRBV12-2
J: TRBJ2-3
D: .
size: once
CDR3: CASRLEFIRRERHDTQYF
DNA: TGTGCAAGTCGCTTAGAATTTATTAGGCGGGAGCGGCATGATACGCAGTATTTT

length: 13
V: TRBV28
J: TRBJ1-2
D: .
size: .
CDR3: CASSLGTGRGYTF
DNA: TGTGCCAGCAGTTTAGGTACAGGGAGAGGCTACACCTTC

length: 13
V: TRBV28
J: TRBJ1-2
D: TRBD1
size: .
CDR3: CASNIDRGLGYTF
DNA: TGTGCCAGCAATATAGACAGGGGGCTTGGCTACACCTTC

length: 15
V: TRBV7-9
J: TRBJ2-5
D: TRBD2
size: .
CDR3: CASSSRLANQETQYF
DNA: TGTGCCAGCAGCTCCAGACTAGCGAACCAAGAGACCCAGTACTTC

length: 15
V: TRBV5-1
J: TRBJ2-1
D: TRBD2
size: few
CDR3: CASSSTSGLYNEQFF
DNA: TGCGCCAGCAGCTCGACTAGCGGACTGTACAATGAGCAGTTCTTC

length: 16
V: TRBV27
J: TRBJ1-2
D: TRBD1
size: .
CDR3: CASSSTPQGAAYGYTF
DNA: TGTGCCAGCAGTTCCACTCCACAGGGGGCGGCCTATGGCTACACCTTC

length: 15
V: TRBV5-1
J: TRBJ1-4
D: TRBD1
size: .
CDR3: CASSSTGVGNEKLFF
DNA: TGCGCCAGCAGCTCGACAGGGGTGGGTAATGAAAAACTGTTTTTT

length: 15
V: TRBV27
J: TRBJ1-2
D: TRBD1
size: few
CDR3: CASSLSTGANYGYTF
DNA: TGTGCCAGCAGTTTATCGACAGGGGCTAACTATGGCTACACCTTC

length: 20
V: TRBV10-2
J: TRBJ2-1
D: TRBD2
size: .
CDR3: CASSDPLKLRTSGTYNEQFF
DNA: TGCGCCAGCAGTGACCCACTGAAATTGAGGACTAGCGGGACCTACAATGAGCAGTTCTTC

length: 16
V: TRBV5-4
J: TRBJ2-3
D: .
size: .
CDR3: CASSPGRRESTDTQYF
DNA: TGTGCCAGCAGCCCGGGTCGCCGGGAAAGCACAGATACGCAGTATTTT

length: 14
V: TRBV7-9
J: TRBJ2-3
D: .
size: .
CDR3: CASSLSLSTDTQYF
DNA: TGTGCCAGCAGCTTGTCTTTAAGCACAGATACGCAGTATTTT

length: 12
V: TRBV28
J: TRBJ2-2
D: .
size: .
CDR3: CASSMGPTELFF
DNA: TGTGCCAGCAGTATGGGGCCGACGGAGCTGTTTTTT

length: 14
V: TRBV30
J: TRBJ2-3
D: TRBD1
size: few
CDR3: CAWSSQGSPDTQYF
DNA: TGTGCCTGGAGCTCACAGGGGAGCCCAGATACGCAGTATTTT

length: 13
V: TRBV18
J: TRBJ1-1
D: .
size: once
CDR3: CASSQLENTEAFF
DNA: TGTGCCAGCTCACAACTAGAGAACACTGAAGCTTTCTTT

length: 15
V: TRBV7-6
J: TRBJ2-1
D: TRBD2
size: few
CDR3: CASSLTSASYNEQFF
DNA: TGTGCCAGCAGCTTAACTAGCGCCTCCTACAATGAGCAGTTCTTC

length: 13
V: TRBV6-5
J: TRBJ1-1
D: TRBD1
size: .
CDR3: CASGQGRRTEAFF
DNA: TGTGCCAGCGGACAGGGGCGGAGGACTGAAGCTTTCTTT

length: 13
V: TRBV19
J: TRBJ1-1
D: .
size: few
CDR3: CASAQGARTEAFF
DNA: TGTGCCAGTGCCCAGGGCGCGAGGACTGAAGCTTTCTTT

length: 14
V: TRBV6-1
J: TRBJ2-7
D: TRBD1
size: .
CDR3: CASTPTGAVNEQYF
DNA: TGTGCCAGCACCCCGACAGGGGCCGTAAACGAGCAGTACTTC

length: 14
V: TRBV28
J: TRBJ1-5
D: .
size: .
CDR3: CASSLGGDNQPQHF
DNA: TGTGCCAGCAGTTTAGGAGGGGACAATCAGCCCCAGCATTTT

length: 15
V: TRBV19
J: TRBJ1-1
D: TRBD1
size: once
CDR3: CASEGQGTMNTEAFF
DNA: TGTGCCAGCGAGGGACAGGGGACTATGAACACTGAAGCTTTCTTT

length: 13
V: TRBV30
J: TRBJ2-7
D: TRBD1
size: few
CDR3: CAWHGTGRAEQYF
DNA: TGTGCCTGGCACGGGACAGGGCGTGCCGAGCAGTACTTC

length: 15
V: TRBV9
J: TRBJ2-3
D: .
size: .
CDR3: CASSVVGLTTDTQYF
DNA: TGTGCCAGCAGCGTAGTGGGGCTTACCACAGATACGCAGTATTTT

length: 17
V: TRBV1
J: TRBJ2-2
D: .
size: few
CDR3: CTSSQEGREGNTGELFF
DNA: TGCACCAGCAGCCAAGAAGGGCGGGAGGGTAACACCGGGGAGCTGTTTTTT

length: 14
V: TRBV5-1
J: TRBJ2-7
D: .
size: .
CDR3: CASSLAGGGDEQYF
DNA: TGCGCCAGCAGCTTGGCTGGGGGCGGCGACGAGCAGTACTTC

length: 16
V: TRBV5-4
J: TRBJ2-2
D: .
size: .
CDR3: CASSLDMAGGSGELFF
DNA: TGTGCCAGCAGCTTGGATATGGCAGGAGGGTCCGGGGAGCTGTTTTTT

length: 14
V: TRBV5-1
J: TRBJ2-3
D: .
size: .
CDR3: CASSLGQVLDTQYF
DNA: TGCGCCAGCAGCTTGGGACAGGTATTAGATACGCAGTATTTT

length: 15
V: TRBV6-5
J: TRBJ2-5
D: .
size: .
CDR3: CASSSGRHNQETQYF
DNA: TGTGCCAGCAGTTCAGGTCGGCACAACCAAGAGACCCAGTACTTC

length: 15
V: TRBV12-5
J: TRBJ2-7
D: TRBD1
size: .
CDR3: CASGPLQGATYEQYF
DNA: TGTGCTAGTGGACCATTACAGGGGGCTACGTACGAGCAGTACTTC

length: 17
V: TRBV19
J: TRBJ2-2
D: TRBD2
size: .
CDR3: CASSSIGLAGGSGELFF
DNA: TGTGCCAGTAGTTCAATAGGACTAGCGGGAGGGTCCGGGGAGCTGTTTTTT

length: 15
V: TRBV9
J: TRBJ1-2
D: .
size: once
CDR3: CASSVDGGLGYGYTF
DNA: TGTGCCAGCAGCGTAGACGGGGGACTAGGCTATGGCTACACCTTC

length: 15
V: TRBV6-1
J: TRBJ2-1
D: TRBD1
size: .
CDR3: CASSDGTGSYNEQFF
DNA: TGTGCCAGCAGTGACGGGACAGGGTCCTACAATGAGCAGTTCTTC

length: 16
V: TRBV13
J: TRBJ2-7
D: TRBD1
size: .
CDR3: CASSFGTGPRGYEQYF
DNA: TGTGCCAGCAGCTTCGGGACAGGGCCCCGAGGTTACGAGCAGTACTTC

length: 16
V: TRBV2
J: TRBJ2-1
D: .
size: .
CDR3: CASSELAGGSYNEQFF
DNA: TGTGCCAGCAGTGAGTTGGCAGGGGGGTCCTACAATGAGCAGTTCTTC

length: 14
V: TRBV5-1
J: TRBJ1-1
D: .
size: .
CDR3: CASSLAGGNTEAFF
DNA: TGCGCCAGCAGCTTGGCCGGAGGGAACACTGAAGCTTTCTTT